A single sample is the source of the 10 T cell receptor beta chains below, sequenced in a study of shared clonotypes between healthy human individuals. Naive CD8 cells, CD45RO-negative and positively selected for CCR7, excluded terminally differentiated effector memory CD45RA+ cells. Libraries were prepared by immunoSEQ multiplex PCR; TCRdb keeps only in-frame clonotypes and omits some of them. The data show nearly 2 million clones, about 95% seen once. Specimen: naive CD8+ T cells sorted from blood. The source is a man aged 18 to 29 in good health.

The genes are TRBV5-1 and TRBJ2-2; TRBD2 is a possible D gene (6 bases). V dropped 1 base and J dropped 1 base, with 14 bases sitting between them. Germline V gene lookup returns CDR1 SGHRS and CDR2 YFSETQ. The CDR3 has 17 amino acids. CDR3 DNA sequence: TGCGCCAGCAGCTTGAACAGGTTCGGGGGGAACACCGGGGAGCTGTTTTTT. This encodes CASSLNRFGGNTGELFF.

This clone was detected only once. The chain has TRBV27 and TRBJ2-7; the match to TRBD2 covers 8 bases. Germline CDR1 is MNHEY and CDR2 is SMNVEV (reference sequence). V shed 4 bases, J shed 2 bases, and the junction held 7 bases outside the gene matches. CDR3 size: 15 residues. The CDR3 here is CASSSGTSHPYEQYF. CDR3 DNA sequence: TGTGCCAGCAGTTCCGGGACTAGTCATCCCTACGAGCAGTACTTC.

The chain employs TRBV5-6 and TRBJ2-3; D not resolved. Between the trimmed V and J ends, which lost 4 bases and 6 bases, there was a span of 12 bases. The length of the CDR3 is 13 residues. Per the germline V gene, CDR1 is SGHDT and CDR2 is YYEEEE. This chain's CDR3 is CASSISSEDTQYF. In nucleotides, the CDR3 is TGTGCCAGCAGCATATCTTCGGAGGATACGCAGTATTTT. Full variable domain (remainder filled in from reference TRBV5-6 and TRBJ2-3): DAGVTQSPTHLIKTRGQQVTLRCSPKSGHDTVSWYQQALGQGPQFIFQYYEEEERQRGNFPDRFSGHQFPNYSSELNVNALLLGDSALYLCASSISSEDTQYFGPGTRLTVL.

This clone was observed once. This sequence joins TRBV7-9 and TRBJ2-1; D remains ambiguous. The ends were cut back, 1 base at V and 9 bases at J, with 7 bases in the middle. The V gene's germline CDR1 is SEHNR and CDR2 FQNEAQ (reference sequence). The CDR3 is made up of 12 amino acids. The CDR3 nucleotides are TGTGCCAGCAGCTTAGGGGCCGCTGAGCAGTTCTTC. As protein: CASSLGAAEQFF.

The J gene is TRBJ2-1, the V gene TRBV30; 10 bases align to TRBD2. Per the germline V gene, CDR1 is GTSNPN and CDR2 is SVGIG (reference sequence). The CDR3 covers 16 residues. After removal of 2 bases from V and 4 bases from J, the junction contained 8 bases not matched to a gene. The CDR3 coding sequence is TGTGCCTGGAGTATAACTAGCGGGATGGCTTACAATGAGCAGTTCTTC. This codes for CAWSITSGMAYNEQFF.

The rearrangement joins TRBV5-1 to TRBJ1-5; 9 bases agree with TRBD1. Germline CDR1 and CDR2: SGHRS and YFSETQ. The CDR3 runs 14 residues. Germline trimming cut 3 bases from V and 4 bases from J; bases unmatched to any gene: 2. The CDR3 bases are TGCGCCAGCAGCTCCGGGACAGGGAATCAGCCCCAGCATTTT. Residues: CASSSGTGNQPQHF.

J is TRBJ2-1 and V is TRBV9; 9 bases line up with TRBD2. The CDR3 has 16 amino acids. J lost 0 bases, V lost 3 bases, and 4 bases had no gene match. Germline V gene sequence: CDR1 SGDLS, CDR2 YYNGEE. The CDR3: CASSAFSGGSYNEQFF. In DNA form, the CDR3 reads TGTGCCAGCAGCGCATTTAGCGGGGGCTCCTACAATGAGCAGTTCTTC.

The chain has TRBV5-1 and TRBJ2-7; unclear D gene. The CDR3 extends over 14 amino acids. Looked up from germline, CDR1 is SGHRS and CDR2 is YFSETQ. The germline V and J ends were trimmed by 1 base and 2 bases, with 10 bases remaining between them. The chain's CDR3 is CASSLLHGPYEQYF. CDR3 DNA: TGCGCCAGCAGCTTGCTGCACGGCCCCTACGAGCAGTACTTC.

The V gene is TRBV13, the J gene TRBJ1-4; tentative D call: TRBD1 (5 bases). The ends were cut back, 8 bases at V and 10 bases at J, with 23 bases in the middle. This CDR3 has 15 amino acids. Germline CDR1 is PRHDT and CDR2 is FYEKMQ (reference sequence). The CDR3 here is CASGPRRGAPAKLFF. The CDR3 nucleotides read TGTGCCAGCGGCCCCCGGAGGGGCGCTCCAGCAAAACTGTTTTTT.

This sequence joins TRBV21-1 and TRBJ2-5; the D call in the table, TRBD2, was not verified against the DNA. TRBV21-1 is given as a pseudogene. The CDR3 has 15 amino acids. The CDR3 bases are TGTGCCAGCACTTGCAGAGGGCCAGCGTACGAGACCCAGTACTTC. Encoded protein: CASTCRGPAYETQYF.